These T cell receptor beta chains were read from a single sample in a study of shared clonotypes between healthy human individuals. Assay: immunoSEQ multiplex PCR; the TCRdb copy retains only in-frame clones and omits some. This table has hundreds of thousands of clones, roughly 78% appearing once. Sequencing was done on a sample of memory CD4+ T cells sorted from blood. The receptors come from a woman in her 30s in good health. The CDR3 runs from the conserved cysteine through the conserved F or W. Each record gives: clone size, D gene, J gene, V gene, CDR3 protein, CDR3 DNA. The D gene is left open where the match is weak. Part of the rows lack a size; the others show once, few, many or a class for expanded clones.

size: NA; D: NA; J: TRBJ1-5; V: TRBV10-3; CDR3: CAISNGRSNQPQHF; DNA: TGTGCCATCAGTAACGGACGGAGCAATCAGCCCCAGCATTTT
size: NA; D: NA; J: TRBJ2-7; V: TRBV21-1; CDR3: CASSYSISGSYEQYF; DNA: TGTGCCAGCAGTTACTCGATTAGCGGCTCCTACGAGCAGTACTTC
size: NA; D: TRBD2; J: TRBJ2-1; V: TRBV6-5; CDR3: CASSSLTSGENNEQFF; DNA: TGTGCCAGCAGTTCTCTGACTAGCGGAGAAAACAATGAGCAGTTCTTC
size: NA; D: TRBD1; J: TRBJ1-5; V: TRBV28; CDR3: CASSLWTGGNQPQHF; DNA: TGTGCCAGCAGTTTATGGACAGGGGGCAATCAGCCCCAGCATTTT
size: NA; D: NA; J: TRBJ2-7; V: TRBV7-8; CDR3: CASSSYTEVTYEQYF; DNA: TGTGCCAGCAGCTCTTATACAGAAGTCACCTACGAGCAGTACTTC
size: NA; D: NA; J: TRBJ1-5; V: TRBV7-9; CDR3: CASGTNYQPQHF; DNA: TGTGCCAGTGGGACCAACTATCAGCCCCAGCATTTT
size: NA; D: TRBD1; J: TRBJ2-5; V: TRBV28; CDR3: CASSAQGTGTQETQYF; DNA: TGTGCCAGCAGTGCCCAGGGGACAGGGACACAAGAGACCCAGTACTTC
size: NA; D: NA; J: TRBJ1-5; V: TRBV25-1; CDR3: CASSESTNQPQHF; DNA: TGTGCCAGCAGTGAATCCACCAATCAGCCCCAGCATTTT
size: few; D: NA; J: TRBJ2-7; V: TRBV21-1; CDR3: CASSSVDRPPYEQYF; DNA: TGTGCCAGCAGCTCCGTAGACAGACCTCCCTACGAGCAGTACTTC
size: NA; D: NA; J: TRBJ1-5; V: TRBV27; CDR3: CASRGGTAGQPQHF; DNA: TGTGCCAGCCGTGGGGGTACCGCGGGGCAGCCCCAGCATTTT
size: NA; D: NA; J: TRBJ2-2; V: TRBV5-1; CDR3: CASSSQPISGPNTGELFF; DNA: TGCGCCAGCAGCAGCCAACCCATTAGCGGACCGAACACCGGGGAGCTGTTTTTT
size: NA; D: TRBD1; J: TRBJ1-5; V: TRBV28; CDR3: CASSSPGTGSTYSNQPQHF; DNA: TGTGCCAGCAGTTCTCCCGGGACAGGGTCTACCTATAGCAATCAGCCCCAGCATTTT
size: NA; D: NA; J: TRBJ2-6; V: TRBV19; CDR3: CASSETGANVLTF; DNA: TGTGCCAGTAGTGAAACTGGGGCCAACGTCCTGACTTTC
size: NA; D: NA; J: TRBJ2-2; V: TRBV28; CDR3: CASIEVHNLNTGELFF; DNA: TGTGCCAGCATCGAAGTCCACAACCTGAACACCGGGGAGCTGTTTTTT
size: few; D: NA; J: TRBJ1-1; V: TRBV6-5; CDR3: CASRAAAGESTEAFF; DNA: TGTGCCAGCAGGGCTGCAGCGGGGGAGAGTACTGAAGCTTTCTTT
size: NA; D: TRBD1; J: TRBJ2-5; V: TRBV5-1; CDR3: CASSYSAGGETQYF; DNA: TGCGCCAGCAGCTACAGCGCAGGGGGAGAGACCCAGTACTTC
size: NA; D: TRBD1; J: TRBJ1-2; V: TRBV27; CDR3: CASAQAGAGGGYTF; DNA: TGTGCCAGCGCCCAGGCCGGGGCAGGGGGGGGCTACACCTTC